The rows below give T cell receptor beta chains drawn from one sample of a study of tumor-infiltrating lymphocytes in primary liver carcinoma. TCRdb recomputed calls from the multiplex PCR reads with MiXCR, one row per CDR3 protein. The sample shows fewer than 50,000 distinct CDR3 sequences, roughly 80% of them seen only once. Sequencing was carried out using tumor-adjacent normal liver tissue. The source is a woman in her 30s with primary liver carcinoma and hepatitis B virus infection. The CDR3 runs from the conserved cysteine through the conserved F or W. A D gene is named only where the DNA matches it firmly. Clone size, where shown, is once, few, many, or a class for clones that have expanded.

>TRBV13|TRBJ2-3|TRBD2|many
CASSLGLLTDTQYF
TGTGCCAGCAGCTTGGGACTACTCACAGATACGCAGTATTTT
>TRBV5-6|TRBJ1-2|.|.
CAGSFRKNYGYTF
TGTGCCGGCAGCTTTCGCAAGAACTATGGTTACACCTTC
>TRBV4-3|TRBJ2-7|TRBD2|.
CPSGQVAGGAYEQYF
TGCCCCAGCGGCCAAGTCGCGGGGGGGGCCTACGAGCAGTACTTC
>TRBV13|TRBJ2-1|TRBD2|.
CASSLATSGRLHNELFF
TGTGCCAGCAGCTTAGCGACGAGCGGGAGGCTCCACAATGAGCTGTTCTTC
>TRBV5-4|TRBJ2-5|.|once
CASSLVSEIQYF
TGTGCCAGTAGCTTGGTGAGCGAGATCCAGTACTTC
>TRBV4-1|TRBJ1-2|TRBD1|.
CASSEDRKGAAFGYTF
TGCGCCAGCAGCGAAGATAGGAAGGGGGCGGCTTTTGGCTACACCTTC
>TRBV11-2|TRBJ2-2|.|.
CASSPDPQLNTGELRF
TGTGCCAGCAGCCCCGATCCCCAATTGAACACCGGTGAGCTGCGTTTT
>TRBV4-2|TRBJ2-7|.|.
CASSPARGNSGDEQYF
TGTGCCAGCAGCCCGGCAAGAGGAAATAGTGGGGACGAGCAGTACTTC
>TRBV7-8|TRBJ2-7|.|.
CASSRDTDYEQYF
TGTGCCAGTAGCCGGGACACGGACTACGAGCAGTACTTC
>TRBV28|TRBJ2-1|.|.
CASSLNSGVESTGQFF
TGTGCCAGCAGTTTAAATTCGGGAGTTGAGTCCACGGGGCAGTTCTTC
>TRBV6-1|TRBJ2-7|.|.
CASFDRFGQYF
TGTGCCAGCTTTGATCGGTTCGGGCAGTACTTC
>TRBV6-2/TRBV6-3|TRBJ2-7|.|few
CASTHDSTYEQYF
TGTGCCAGCACTCACGACTCTACCTATGAGCAGTACTTC
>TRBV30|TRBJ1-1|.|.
CALSVAELSFF
TGTGCCTTGAGTGTAGCGGAGTTGTCTTTCTTT
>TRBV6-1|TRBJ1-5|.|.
CASSLWRQHF
TGTGCCAGCAGCCTTTGGCGACAGCATTTT
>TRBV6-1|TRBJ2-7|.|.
CASSQREVYEEYF
TGTGCCAGCAGCCAGAGGGAGGTGTACGAGGAGTACTTC
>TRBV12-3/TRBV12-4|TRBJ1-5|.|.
CASSPQGRVLQPQHF
TGTGCCAGCAGTCCCCAGGGCAGGGTGCTTCAGCCCCAGCATTTT
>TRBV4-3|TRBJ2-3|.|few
CASSQGRTDTQYF
TGCGCCAGTAGCCAAGGACGCACAGATACGCAGTATTTT
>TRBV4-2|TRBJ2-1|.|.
CASSQGTQWANDLFF
TGTGCTAGCAGCCAAGGGACGCAGTGGGCCAATGATCTGTTCTTC
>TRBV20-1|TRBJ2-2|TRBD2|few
CSASPIGRTTGELFF
TGCAGTGCTAGTCCAATCGGGAGGACCACCGGGGAGCTGTTTTTT
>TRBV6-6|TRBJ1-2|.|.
CASCTDAAQTVYYGYAF
TGTGCCAGCTGTACCGATGCGGCGCAGACCGTGTACTATGGCTACGCCTTC
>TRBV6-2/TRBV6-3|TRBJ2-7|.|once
CASSPFAGSMNEQNF
TGTGCCAGCAGCCCGTTTGCGGGATCCATGAACGAGCAGAACTTC
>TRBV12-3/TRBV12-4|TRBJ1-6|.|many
CASSFARGHYNSPLHF
TGTGCCAGCAGTTTTGCAAGGGGACACTATAATTCACCCCTCCACTTT
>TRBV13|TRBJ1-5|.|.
CASSLGRLGALGQPYHF
TGTGCCAGCAGCTTAGGCAGGTTAGGGGCGCTTGGTCAGCCCTATCATTTT
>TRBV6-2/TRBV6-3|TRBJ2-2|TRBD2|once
CATSTSGRATGELFF
TGTGCCACCAGTACTAGCGGGAGGGCCACAGGGGAGCTGTTCTTT
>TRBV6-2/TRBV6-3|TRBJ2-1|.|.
CASSNNPNERFF
TGTGCCAGCAGTAATAACCCCAATGAGCGGTTCTTT
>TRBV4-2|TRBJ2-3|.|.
CASSHDVVSAVFDTQYF
TGTGCCAGCAGCCACGATGTCGTGTCGGCGGTTTTCGATACGCAGTATTTT